This TCR beta chain originates from a study of T cells in Graves' hyperthyroidism and ophthalmopathy. At the level of the study: Once the initial diagnosis was made, peripheral blood was obtained before any treatment.

This CDR3 has 15 residues. Per the germline V gene, CDR1 is SGHVS and CDR2 is FQNEAQ. V shed 5 bases and J 1 base; nucleotides not matched to a gene: 8. Researchers amplified the TCR beta CDR3 regions from RNA transcripts. The TCR CDR3 first-round RT-PCR relied on the HTBI primer set. Using its own MiXCR run on the multiplex PCR reads, TCRdb lists one record per CDR3 protein. The sample yields approximately 590,000 distinct CDR3 sequences, 15% to 18% seen once. This clonotype was seen more than once but under ten times. No ophthalmopathy progression within 18 months constituted stable Graves' hyperthyroidism. Thyroid ultrasound and orbital computed tomography, with clinical symptoms and serum thyroxine and TRAb, informed diagnoses. It was less than 13 ml of fresh peripheral blood that supplied the PBMCs.

The sequence was obtained from a woman in her thirties with Graves' hyperthyroidism. The chain couples TRBV7-8 to TRBJ2-7; 7 bases are shared with TRBD2. Sequences were obtained from blood. The CDR3 is CASSPPSGASYEQYF. For the CDR3, the DNA is TGTGCCAGCAGCCCCCCGAGCGGGGCTTCCTACGAGCAGTACTTC.